This passage covers 9 T cell receptor beta chains from one sample sequenced in a study of T-cell reconstitution after alpha-beta-depleted transplantation in children. A TCRbeta library incorporating unique molecular identifiers was prepared. MiXCR, run by TCRdb on the PCR reads, gives a single entry per CDR3 protein. Of roughly 340,000 distinct CDR3 sequences listed, about 16% are singletons. This sample comprised PBMCs, mostly from graft donor cells, obtained 360 days after TCRalphabeta/CD19-depleted stem cell transplant. Receptors originate from a male patient between 2 and 9 years old who had a stem cell transplant for acute lymphoblastic leukemia, so the T cells may come from the graft donor.

This clonotype has at least ten counts. The CDR3 region is CSASGSFRNEQFF. CDR3 nucleotides: TGCAGTGCTAGCGGGAGCTTCAGGAATGAGCAGTTCTTC. The rearrangement uses TRBV20-1 and TRBJ2-1, with D possibly TRBD2 on 6 matching bases. Germline V gene data show CDR1 as DFQATT and CDR2 as SNEGSKA (reference sequence). The CDR3 runs to 13 residues. V dropped 3 bases and J dropped 7 bases, with 13 bases sitting between them.

There are a few counts of this clonotype. The genes are TRBV10-2 and TRBJ2-5; maybe TRBD2 (5 bases). Trimming stripped 6 bases from V and 5 bases from J, with 16 bases between. This CDR3 has 14 residues. CDR1 is WSHSY, CDR2 SAAADI, per germline. The CDR3, as DNA: TGCGCCAGCAGGCGGGCCTCGAGTTTGGAGACCCAGTACTTC. The encoded protein is CASRRASSLETQYF.

As concerns this clonotype: The conserved phenylalanine or tryptophan normally closing the CDR3 is absent here, so this likely arose from a read error. The genes are TRBV3-1 and TRBJ2-7, with D perhaps TRBD2 (5 bases). Looked up from germline, CDR1 is LGHDT and CDR2 is YNNKEL (reference sequence). Trimming left V 5 bases short and J 2 bases short, with 10 bases between. The CDR3 is made up of 13 amino acids. The CDR3 DNA follows: TGTGCCAGCAGCAGCGAGCGGACCTACGAGCAGTACTTG. Residues: CASSSERTYEQYL.

The rearrangement joins TRBV5-1 to TRBJ2-1; TRBD2 matches at 11 bases. The CDR3 totals 16 residues. The ends lost 0 bases at V and 9 bases at J; junction bases unmatched: 8. Germline CDR1 reads SGHRS; CDR2 reads YFSETQ. CDR3 sequence: CASSLVGVAGGREQFF. As DNA, the CDR3 is TGCGCCAGCAGCTTGGTCGGGGTAGCGGGAGGGCGTGAGCAGTTCTTC.

This chain connects TRBV13 to TRBJ2-4; the D gene is possibly TRBD1 (6 bases). The CDR3 spans 14 residues. V gave up 3 bases and J gave up 6 bases, with 12 bases separating them. Germline V lookup: CDR1 PRHDT, CDR2 FYEKMQ (reference sequence). For the CDR3, the DNA is TGTGCCAGCAGCTTCAGACAGGATGTAAACATTCAGTACTTC. This gives the protein CASSFRQDVNIQYF.

This clonotype was found a few times. This chain joins TRBV10-3 and TRBJ2-1; tentatively, D is TRBD2 (5 bases). V was pared by 0 bases and J by 3 bases, with 12 bases between. This CDR3 is built from 16 residues. CDR1 ENHRY and CDR2 SYGVKD come from the germline V gene. Here the CDR3 reads CAISESRGLYYNEQFF. In DNA, the CDR3 is TGTGCCATCAGTGAGTCTCGCGGACTTTACTACAATGAGCAGTTCTTC.

Only a few counts were recorded for this clonotype. This sequence joins TRBV20-1 and TRBJ2-1; 12 positions agree with TRBD2. The V gene's germline CDR1 is DFQATT and CDR2 SNEGSKA (reference sequence). The V segment lost 0 bases and the J segment 4 bases; nucleotides outside the gene matches: 4. The CDR3 covers 16 residues. CDR3 amino acids: CSARDPTSGGYNEQFF. As DNA, the CDR3 is TGCAGTGCTAGAGATCCGACTAGCGGGGGATACAATGAGCAGTTCTTC.

This clonotype was detected many times. This chain joins TRBV29-1 and TRBJ2-1; 11 nucleotides match TRBD2. J gave up 6 bases and V 6 bases, and 10 bases lay outside the gene matches. CDR1 and CDR2 from the germline V gene are SQVTM and ANQGSEA. The CDR3 runs to 15 residues. The DNA of the CDR3 is TGCAGCGTCCCGGTAGCGGGAGGGCCAGGCAATGAGCAGTTCTTC. Protein sequence: CSVPVAGGPGNEQFF.

The V gene is TRBV5-5, the J gene TRBJ2-3, with D possibly matching TRBD1 (6 bases). V was shortened by 2 bases and J by 0 bases, with 10 bases between the two germline ends. Germline CDR1 and CDR2: SGHKS and YYEKEE (reference sequence). The CDR3 has 15 amino acids. The CDR3 is CASSLQGRSTDTQYF. The DNA of the CDR3 is TGTGCCAGCAGCTTACAGGGTAGGAGCACAGATACGCAGTATTTT.